This TCR beta chain stems from a study of shared clonotypes between healthy human individuals. Assay used: immunoSEQ multiplex PCR; TCRdb lists only in-frame clones, some missing. The repertoire has over a million clones, about 80% of them found once; the top ten carry approximately 0.5%. Comments on this clone: Its specificity is not known.

CDR1 is SGHNT, CDR2 YENEEA, per germline. This CDR3 has 12 residues. V was shortened by 2 bases and J by 6 bases, with 8 bases between the two germline ends. Study-wide findings and caveats: Few donors limited the genetic and exposure-history diversity represented. Expectations were that clonotype sharing among donors would be affected by sequencing depth.

A CD45RA+ naive subset and a CD45RA-negative memory subset were split from CD4+ cells. This TCR was recovered from a man aged 18 to 30 in good health. Some clones in this sample may be carry-over from other donors' samples. Sample: memory CD4+ T cells from PBMCs. The subset denotes: CD45RA-negative fraction. The chain employs TRBV11-3 and TRBJ2-7, with D possibly being TRBD1 (6 bases). The CDR3 spells CASSLSGAEQYF. The CDR3 nucleotides are TGTGCCAGCAGCTTATCAGGGGCCGAGCAGTACTTC.